This T cell receptor (beta chain) was found in a study of cytotoxic CD8 clonotypes in ibrutinib-treated CLL. Comment on this clone: Antigen: not known.

A 1 in 200,000 to 1 in 1 million T cell depth was the sequencing target. Repertoires were generated with immunoSEQ multiplex PCR, while TCRdb's copy carries only in-frame clones and drops some. The profile covers some 350,000 clones, with 67% appearing a single time and roughly 6% taken by the ten largest. Study-wide points: Public clonotypes, rarely seen, contracted or held steady on treatment. Exceeding age-matched healthy donors, baseline clonality also tracked the counts of circulating CD8+ T cells. Clonality increased with ibrutinib response but returned toward baseline at progression.

This specimen was PBMCs, taken after 36 months of ibrutinib treatment. This TCR was recovered from a human donor with chronic lymphocytic leukemia.

The CDR3 sequence: CSALLAGEINEQFF. CDR3 nucleotide sequence: TGCAGCGCCTTACTAGCGGGGGAAATCAATGAGCAGTTCTTC. The V gene is TRBV29-1, the J gene TRBJ2-1; 11 bases agree with TRBD2. Per germline, CDR1 SQVTM and CDR2 ANQGSEA. The J segment lost 6 bases and the V segment lost 7 bases, leaving 8 bases of the junction unmatched. The CDR3 runs to 14 residues.